These T cell receptor beta chains were read from a single sample in a study of siplizumab effects on memory and regulatory T cells. Libraries were prepared by immunoSEQ multiplex PCR; TCRdb keeps only in-frame clonotypes and omits some of them. This sample has 110,000 or so clones, with about 90% found just once. Source material: Tregs sorted from blood. The receptors shown here come from a human donor in good health. Both conserved end residues are part of each CDR3. The D gene is left open where the match is weak. Rows may omit the clone size; those that give it use once, few, many or a size class.

abundance | j_gene | v_gene | d_gene | CDR3nt | CDR3aa
- | TRBJ2-3 | TRBV5-1 | - | TGCGCCAGCAGCTTGGTTGACAACACAGATACGCAGTATTTT | CASSLVDNTDTQYF
- | TRBJ2-3 | TRBV5-1 | - | TGCGCCAGCAGCTCACAAGGGACAAAGAGCACAGATACGCAGTATTTT | CASSSQGTKSTDTQYF
- | TRBJ2-1 | TRBV6-1 | - | TGTGCCAGCAGCCCCCAGGTCTATGAGCAGTTCTTC | CASSPQVYEQFF
- | TRBJ1-2 | TRBV12-5 | - | TGTGCTAGTGCCCTTAACAGTTGGTCGCCCGTAATCTATGGCTACACCTTC | CASALNSWSPVIYGYTF
once | TRBJ2-1 | TRBV5-1 | - | TGCGCCAGCAGCTTGGTACAGAATGAGCAGTTCTTC | CASSLVQNEQFF
- | TRBJ1-1 | TRBV9 | - | TGTGCCAGCAGCGTAGCTTCGGGTGCGGTTGAAGCTTTCTTT | CASSVASGAVEAFF
- | TRBJ1-4 | TRBV2 | - | TGTGCCAGCAGTGGTTGGGATGAAAAACTGTTTTTT | CASSGWDEKLFF
- | TRBJ2-3 | TRBV10-3 | - | TGTGCCTCAAAATTACAGGGTTCCCTCACAGATACGCAGTATTTT | CASKLQGSLTDTQYF
- | TRBJ1-4 | TRBV6-5 | TRBD1 | TGTGCCAGCAGTTACTCAGCAGGGGGCAGTTTTAAAAAACTGTTTTTT | CASSYSAGGSFKKLFF
- | TRBJ1-5 | TRBV5-1 | - | TGCGCCAGCAGCTTGGATGTCGGGGGTCAGCCCCAGCATTTT | CASSLDVGGQPQHF
- | TRBJ1-1 | TRBV7-9 | - | TGTGCCAGCAGCTTAGGAGTACAGGTTGAAGCTTTCTTT | CASSLGVQVEAFF
- | TRBJ2-3 | TRBV11-1 | - | TGTGCCAGCAGCTTAGGATTTGGAGATACGCAGTATTTT | CASSLGFGDTQYF
- | TRBJ2-2 | TRBV21-1 | - | TGTGCCAGCAGCCCTGGGGTCGAAACGAACACCGGGGAGCTGTTTTTT | CASSPGVETNTGELFF
- | TRBJ2-7 | TRBV18 | - | TGTGCCAGCTCACCACAACAACGAGACGAGCAGTACTTC | CASSPQQRDEQYF
- | TRBJ1-2 | TRBV20-1 | - | TGCAGTGCAGAGGCTGGTGGCTACACCTTC | CSAEAGGYTF
- | TRBJ2-1 | TRBV7-9 | TRBD2 | TGTGCCAGCAGCTTAGTGCTAGCGGAGTACAATGAGCAGTTCTTC | CASSLVLAEYNEQFF
- | TRBJ2-2 | TRBV7-6 | TRBD1 | TGTGCCAGCAGCCGCGTCATAATGGGACAGGGTAGCCCCGGGGAGCTGTTTTTT | CASSRVIMGQGSPGELFF
- | TRBJ1-2 | TRBV6-6 | - | TGTGCCAGCAGTCGCCTCAAAGGCTACACCTTC | CASSRLKGYTF
few | TRBJ2-7 | TRBV6-5 | - | TGTGCCAGCAGTAGCCGGGCCGGGTATTTCTACGAGCAGTACTTC | CASSSRAGYFYEQYF
- | TRBJ1-2 | TRBV27 | - | TGTGCCAGCAGCGAAGAGGGGGGGAATCGTGGCTACACCTTC | CASSEEGGNRGYTF
- | TRBJ2-3 | TRBV6-6 | TRBD1 | TGTGCCAGCAGAGGGGGCAGCGGCCTGGATACGCAGTATTTT | CASRGGSGLDTQYF
- | TRBJ2-7 | TRBV6-5 | - | TGTGCCAGCAGTTACACCCTCTCGGTTGGGGAATACGAGCAGTACTTC | CASSYTLSVGEYEQYF
- | TRBJ2-5 | TRBV5-1 | TRBD1 | TGCGCCTCCTCTAAGGGGGCTCAAGAGACCCAGTACTTC | CASSKGAQETQYF
- | TRBJ1-2 | TRBV21-1 | - | TGTGCCAGCAGCAAAGCGCCCCAGGGACACGGCTATGGCTACACCTTC | CASSKAPQGHGYGYTF
- | TRBJ1-1 | TRBV5-1 | TRBD1 | TGCGCCAGCAGCTCGGGGGACAGGAGCTCCTTGAACACTGAAGCTTTCTTT | CASSSGDRSSLNTEAFF
- | TRBJ2-2 | TRBV25-1 | - | TGTGCCAGCAAGGGGACGGCGAACACCGGGGAGCTGTTTTTT | CASKGTANTGELFF
- | TRBJ2-5 | TRBV5-1 | - | TGCGCCAGCAGCTTGGATGAGACCCAGTACTTC | CASSLDETQYF
- | TRBJ2-5 | TRBV5-1 | TRBD1 | TGCGCCAGCAGCCTCGGACAGGGCGTCGAGACCCAGTACTTC | CASSLGQGVETQYF
- | TRBJ2-1 | TRBV6-1 | - | TGTGCCAGCAGTGCAGGGGGGTCCTACAATGAGCAGTTCTTC | CASSAGGSYNEQFF
- | TRBJ2-3 | TRBV19 | TRBD2 | TGTGCCAGTAGCCTTAGCGGGATCACAGATACGCAGTATTTT | CASSLSGITDTQYF
- | TRBJ1-2 | TRBV30 | - | TGTGCCTGGAGTCCCTTGGATAACTATGGCTACACCTTC | CAWSPLDNYGYTF
- | TRBJ2-7 | TRBV19 | TRBD1 | TGTGCCAGTAGTCTCCGGGACAGGGGTCGTTGGGAGCAGTACTTC | CASSLRDRGRWEQYF
- | TRBJ2-1 | TRBV19 | TRBD1 | TGTGCCAGTAGTCCTATTCCGGGACAGGGGTTATACAATGAGCAGTTCTTC | CASSPIPGQGLYNEQFF
few | TRBJ1-2 | TRBV30 | - | TGTGCCTGGAGTGCGAGTAACTATGGCTACACCTTC | CAWSASNYGYTF
- | TRBJ2-7 | TRBV7-2 | - | TGTGCCAGCAGCTTCGGGCCTCCCCCCTACGAGCAGTACTTC | CASSFGPPPYEQYF
- | TRBJ2-3 | TRBV6-1 | - | TGTGCCAGCGCTGCTAGCCCCTATACCAGGGATACGCAGTATTTT | CASAASPYTRDTQYF
- | TRBJ1-1 | TRBV6-1 | - | TGTGCCAGCAGTGAGTGGACTGAAGCTTTCTTT | CASSEWTEAFF
- | TRBJ2-7 | TRBV7-9 | - | TGTGCCAGCACCTTTTCCGGGTTCGCCTACGAGCAGTACTTC | CASTFSGFAYEQYF
once | TRBJ2-7 | TRBV9 | - | TGTGCCAGCAGCGTAGGCTTATCCTACGAGCAGTACTTC | CASSVGLSYEQYF
- | TRBJ2-1 | TRBV7-3 | - | TGTGCCAGCAGCTCCGGGACGTATTACAATGAGCAGTTCTTC | CASSSGTYYNEQFF
- | TRBJ1-6 | TRBV9 | TRBD1 | TGTGCCAGCAGCGAGGACAGGGGGCGAAATTCACCCCTCCACTTT | CASSEDRGRNSPLHF
- | TRBJ2-7 | TRBV14 | - | TGTGCCAGCAGCCCCCGCCCGACCTACGAGCAGTACTTC | CASSPRPTYEQYF
- | TRBJ2-3 | TRBV6-1 | TRBD2 | TGTGCCAGCAGTGAAAGAGCGGGGGGGCAAGATACGCAGTATTTT | CASSERAGGQDTQYF
- | TRBJ1-5 | TRBV6-6 | - | TGTGCCAGCACCACAGGGAATCAGCCCCAGCATTTT | CASTTGNQPQHF
- | TRBJ1-1 | TRBV14 | - | TGTGCCAGCAGCCAACTCTTAATGAACACTGAAGCTTTCTTT | CASSQLLMNTEAFF
- | TRBJ1-5 | TRBV6-5 | - | TGTGCCAGCAGGCCCACAGGTCTCAATCAGCCCCAGCATTTT | CASRPTGLNQPQHF
- | TRBJ2-7 | TRBV21-1 | - | TGTGCCAGCAGCAAGGGGCTAGCGGGAAGTCGGTCCTACGAGCAGTACTTC | CASSKGLAGSRSYEQYF
- | TRBJ2-7 | TRBV18 | - | TGTGCCAGCTCACCACGAGGGGTGGGGCCCTACGAGCAGTACTTC | CASSPRGVGPYEQYF
- | TRBJ2-3 | TRBV7-6 | TRBD2 | TGTGCCAGCAGCTTACTTACTCCCGCTAGCGGGCCGGATACGCAGTATTTT | CASSLLTPASGPDTQYF
- | TRBJ2-7 | TRBV11-2 | - | TGTGCCAGCAGCCTTTTTACAGGGAACCACGAGCAGTACTTC | CASSLFTGNHEQYF
- | TRBJ1-4 | TRBV6-6 | - | TGTGCCAGCGGACGCCCGGAGGAAAAACTGTTTTTT | CASGRPEEKLFF
- | TRBJ1-3 | TRBV27 | - | TGTGCCAGCAGTTTAAACTCTGGAAACACCATATATTTT | CASSLNSGNTIYF
once | TRBJ2-7 | TRBV4-2 | - | TGTGCCAGCAGCCGAGACAGGACCTACGAGCAGTACTTC | CASSRDRTYEQYF
- | TRBJ1-5 | TRBV6-5 | TRBD1 | TGTGCCAGCAGTTACACGACAGGGTCGGATCAGCCCCAGCATTTT | CASSYTTGSDQPQHF
- | TRBJ2-7 | TRBV21-1 | - | TGTGCCAGCAGCAAAGGGGCCAGGACCCGGGGGGAGCAGTACTTC | CASSKGARTRGEQYF
- | TRBJ1-1 | TRBV11-2 | - | TGTGCCAGCAGCCCCGTCCGTTCGGCTTTCTTT | CASSPVRSAFF
- | TRBJ2-1 | TRBV5-1 | - | TGCGCCAGCAGCTCCCCTCGGGACGGGGGCGTTCAGAAATCCTACAATGAGCAGTTCTTC | CASSSPRDGGVQKSYNEQFF